The T cell receptor (beta chain) described here comes from a study of OX40 agonist ivuxolimab in advanced cancers. Whole-study findings and limits: Dosing at 0.1 to 3.0 mg/kg was accompanied by clonal expansion of CD4+ and CD8+ blood T cells by week 6.

Repertoires were generated with immunoSEQ multiplex PCR, while TCRdb's copy carries only in-frame clones and drops some. The table includes about 58,000 clones, about 90% detected once. V was shortened by 3 bases and J by 8 bases, with 13 bases between the two germline ends. The germline CDR1 and CDR2 sequences are MNHNY and SVGAGI (reference sequence). The CDR3 loop spans 13 amino acids. About this clone itself: What it recognizes is unknown.

The specimen comprised CD4+ or CD8+ T cells sorted from blood, sampled in a trial of the OX40 agonist ivuxolimab. The source is an adult with an advanced solid tumor such as melanoma, head and neck, liver or kidney cancer. The rearrangement links TRBV6-6 to TRBJ1-2; TRBD1 is a possible D gene (5 bases). CDR3 loop: CASSYHEGEGYTF. CDR3 nucleotides: TGTGCCAGCAGTTATCATGAAGGGGAGGGCTACACCTTC.